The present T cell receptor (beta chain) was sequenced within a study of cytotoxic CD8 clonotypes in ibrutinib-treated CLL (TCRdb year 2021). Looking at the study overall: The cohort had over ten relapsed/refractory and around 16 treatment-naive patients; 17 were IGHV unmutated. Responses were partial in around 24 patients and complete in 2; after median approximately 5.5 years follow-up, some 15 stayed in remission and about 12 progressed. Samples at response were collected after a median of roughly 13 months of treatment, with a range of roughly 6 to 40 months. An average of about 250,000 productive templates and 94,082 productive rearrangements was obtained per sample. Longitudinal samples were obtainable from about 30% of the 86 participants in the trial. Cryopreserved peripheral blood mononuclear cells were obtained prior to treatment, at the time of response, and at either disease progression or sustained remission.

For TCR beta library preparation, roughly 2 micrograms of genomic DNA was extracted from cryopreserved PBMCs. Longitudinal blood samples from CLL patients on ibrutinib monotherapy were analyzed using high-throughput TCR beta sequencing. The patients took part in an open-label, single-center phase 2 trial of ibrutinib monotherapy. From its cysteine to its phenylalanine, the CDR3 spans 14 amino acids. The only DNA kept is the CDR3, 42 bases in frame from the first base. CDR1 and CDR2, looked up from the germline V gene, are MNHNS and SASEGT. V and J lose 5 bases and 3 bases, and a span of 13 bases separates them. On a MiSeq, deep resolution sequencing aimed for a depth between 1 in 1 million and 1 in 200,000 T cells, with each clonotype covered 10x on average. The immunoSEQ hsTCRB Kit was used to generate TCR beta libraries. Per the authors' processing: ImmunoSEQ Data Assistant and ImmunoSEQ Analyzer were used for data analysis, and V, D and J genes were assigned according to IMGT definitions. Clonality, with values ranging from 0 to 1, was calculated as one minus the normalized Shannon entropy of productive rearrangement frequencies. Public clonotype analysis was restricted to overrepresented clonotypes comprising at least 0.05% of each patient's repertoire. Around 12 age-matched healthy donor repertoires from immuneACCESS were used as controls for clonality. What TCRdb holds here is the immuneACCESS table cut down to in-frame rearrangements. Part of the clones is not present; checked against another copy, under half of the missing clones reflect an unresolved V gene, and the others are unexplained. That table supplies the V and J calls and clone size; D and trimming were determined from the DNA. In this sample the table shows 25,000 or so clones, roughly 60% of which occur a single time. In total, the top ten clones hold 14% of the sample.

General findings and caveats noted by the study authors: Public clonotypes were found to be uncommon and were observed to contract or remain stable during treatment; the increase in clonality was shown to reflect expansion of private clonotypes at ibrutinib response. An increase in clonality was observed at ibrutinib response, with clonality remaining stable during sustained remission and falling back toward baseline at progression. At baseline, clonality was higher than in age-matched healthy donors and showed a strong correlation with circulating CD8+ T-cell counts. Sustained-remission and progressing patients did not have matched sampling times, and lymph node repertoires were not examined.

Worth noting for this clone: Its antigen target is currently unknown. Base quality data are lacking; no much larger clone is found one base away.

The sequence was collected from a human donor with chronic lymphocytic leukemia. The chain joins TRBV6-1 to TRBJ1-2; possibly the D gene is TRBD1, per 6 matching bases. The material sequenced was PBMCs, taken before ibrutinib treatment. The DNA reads TGTGCCAGCAGTCCCCAGGGGACATACTATGGCTACACCTTC. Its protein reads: CASSPQGTYYGYTF.